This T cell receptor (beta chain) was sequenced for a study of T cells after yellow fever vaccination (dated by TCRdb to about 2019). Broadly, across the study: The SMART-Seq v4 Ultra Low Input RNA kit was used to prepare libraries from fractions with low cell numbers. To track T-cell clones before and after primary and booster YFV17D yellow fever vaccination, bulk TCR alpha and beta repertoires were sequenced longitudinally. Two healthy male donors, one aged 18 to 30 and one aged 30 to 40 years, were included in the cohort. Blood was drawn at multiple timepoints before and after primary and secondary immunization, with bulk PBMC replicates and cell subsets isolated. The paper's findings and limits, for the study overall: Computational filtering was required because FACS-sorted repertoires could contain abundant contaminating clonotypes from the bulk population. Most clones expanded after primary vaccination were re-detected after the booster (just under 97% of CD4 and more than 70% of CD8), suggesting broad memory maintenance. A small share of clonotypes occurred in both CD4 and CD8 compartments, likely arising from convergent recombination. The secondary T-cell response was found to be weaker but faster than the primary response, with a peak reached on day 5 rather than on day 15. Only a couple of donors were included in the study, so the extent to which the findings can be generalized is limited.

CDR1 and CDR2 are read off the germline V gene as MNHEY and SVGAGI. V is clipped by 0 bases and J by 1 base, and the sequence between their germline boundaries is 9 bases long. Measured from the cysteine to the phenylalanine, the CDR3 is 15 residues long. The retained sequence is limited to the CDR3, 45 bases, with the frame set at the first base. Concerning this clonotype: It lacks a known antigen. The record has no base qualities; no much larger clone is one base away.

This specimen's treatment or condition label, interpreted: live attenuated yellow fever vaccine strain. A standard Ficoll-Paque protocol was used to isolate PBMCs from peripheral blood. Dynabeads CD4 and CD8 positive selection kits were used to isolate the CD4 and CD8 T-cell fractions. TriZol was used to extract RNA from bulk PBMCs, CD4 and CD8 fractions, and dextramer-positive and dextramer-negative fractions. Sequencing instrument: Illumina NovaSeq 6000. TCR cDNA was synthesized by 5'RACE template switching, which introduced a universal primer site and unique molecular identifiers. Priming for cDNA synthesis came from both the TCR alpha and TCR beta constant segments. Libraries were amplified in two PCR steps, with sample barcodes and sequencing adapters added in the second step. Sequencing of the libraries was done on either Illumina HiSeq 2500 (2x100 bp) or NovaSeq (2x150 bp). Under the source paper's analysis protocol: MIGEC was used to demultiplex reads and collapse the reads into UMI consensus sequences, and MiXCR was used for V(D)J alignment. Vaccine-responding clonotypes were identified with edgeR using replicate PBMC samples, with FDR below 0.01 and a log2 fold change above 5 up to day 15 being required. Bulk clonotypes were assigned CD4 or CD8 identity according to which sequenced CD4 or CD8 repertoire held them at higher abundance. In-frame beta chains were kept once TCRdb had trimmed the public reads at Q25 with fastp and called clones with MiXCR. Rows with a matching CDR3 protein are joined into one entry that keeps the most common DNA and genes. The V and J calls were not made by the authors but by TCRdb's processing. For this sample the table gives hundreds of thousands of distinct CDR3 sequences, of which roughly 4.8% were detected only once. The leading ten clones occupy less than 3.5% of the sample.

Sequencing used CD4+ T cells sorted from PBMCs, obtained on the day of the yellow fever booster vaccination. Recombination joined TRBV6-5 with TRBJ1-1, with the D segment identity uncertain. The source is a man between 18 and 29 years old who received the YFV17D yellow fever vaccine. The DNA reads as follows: TGTGCCAGCAGTTACTCGCGAAGGAAGAACACTGAAGCTTTCTTT. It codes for CASSYSRRKNTEAFF.